The clone carrying this TCR beta chain has a count of ten or more. This CDR3 has 12 amino acids. The germline V gene encodes CDR1 LGHDT and CDR2 YNNKEL (reference sequence). Trimming cost V 1 base and J 2 bases, with 3 bases left between them. This sample was taken from a study of spatial heterogeneity in lung cancer. Study information: Alpha-chain sequences were consistently detected in smaller numbers than beta-chain sequences.

Documented time point: sample taken at primary tumor resection. Without sorting, whole RNA was sequenced from tumor, nontumor lung or frozen PBMC. A total of roughly 72 untreated early-stage non-small cell lung cancer patients served as donors. Every molecule of TCR cDNA had its own unique molecular identifier. TCRdb processed the 5' RACE reads anew with MiXCR; each CDR3 protein has one entry. Among under 30,000 distinct CDR3 sequences listed, less than 5.5% were seen once. The chain links TRBV3-1 to TRBJ2-7; D gene unclear. The source was PBMCs, collected at surgery. The receptor's source is a male donor with early-stage non-small cell lung cancer. This chain's CDR3 is CASSQGPYEQYF. CDR3 bases: TGTGCCAGCAGCCAAGGCCCCTACGAGCAGTACTTC.